The 30 T cell receptor beta chains given below trace back to one sample, sequenced in a study of blood T cells in healthy people across ages. Through a sample-barcoded 5' primer and a J-beta primer mix, a second PCR was run for roughly 7 to 11 cycles. TCRdb itself ran the 5' RACE reads through MiXCR, one entry per CDR3 protein. The sample has some 1.5 million distinct CDR3 sequences; approximately 43% are singletons. Sequenced input: blood. These receptors came from a woman between 18 and 29 years old in good health.

J is TRBJ2-3 and V is TRBV29-1; D perhaps matches TRBD1 (6 bases). The CDR3 has 14 amino acids. Germline assignment: CDR1 SQVTM and CDR2 ANQGSEA. Trimming left V 6 bases short and J 2 bases short, with 15 bases between. As DNA, the CDR3 is TGCAGCGTCGGTACCGGGACAACCACAGATACGCAGTATTTT. Protein sequence: CSVGTGTTTDTQYF.

The J gene is TRBJ1-1, the V gene TRBV20-1; D is ambiguous. CDR3 size: 14 residues. V dropped 3 bases and J dropped 3 bases, with 14 bases sitting between them. CDR1 DFQATT and CDR2 SNEGSKA come from the germline V gene (reference sequence). Here the CDR3 reads CSARPVDVHTEAFF. The CDR3 bases are TGCAGTGCTAGGCCCGTTGACGTGCACACTGAAGCTTTCTTT.

Details on this clonotype: A much larger clone lies a single base off, so this may be a read error. This rearrangement joins TRBV15 to TRBJ2-1; TRBD2 matches 7 bases. The CDR3 contains 15 residues. The germline V gene encodes CDR1 LNHNV and CDR2 YYDKDF (reference sequence). CDR3 sequence: CATRTPGGSYNEQIF. In DNA, the CDR3 is TGTGCCACCAGAACCCCCGGCGGGAGCTACAATGAGCAGATCTTC.

This chain joins TRBV7-9 and TRBJ1-6; possibly TRBD1 for D (5 bases). V was pared by 4 bases and J by 8 bases, with 15 bases between. This CDR3 has 15 residues. The germline V gene has CDR1 SEHNR and CDR2 FQNEAQ (reference sequence). This chain's CDR3 is CASSYRTKMHSPLHF. The CDR3 DNA is TGTGCCAGCAGCTACCGGACAAAAATGCATTCACCCCTCCACTTT.

This clonotype was observed many times. The chain links TRBV14 to TRBJ2-1; D tentatively reads TRBD1 or TRBD2 (5 bases each). This CDR3 has 16 residues. The germline V gene encodes CDR1 SGHDN and CDR2 FVKESK. V shed 3 bases and J shed 0 bases, with 12 bases lying between them. The CDR3 nucleotides read TGTGCCAGCAGCCAGGTACCAGGGAGCTCCTACAATGAGCAGTTCTTC. This codes for CASSQVPGSSYNEQFF.

There are a few counts of this clonotype. V and J are TRBV6-5 and TRBJ1-1, with a possible D match to TRBD1 (5 bases). Germline assignment: CDR1 MNHEY and CDR2 SVGAGI. The CDR3 has 15 amino acids. Trimming stripped 2 bases from V and 1 base from J, with 11 bases between. CDR3 coding DNA: TGTGCCAGCAGTTACCGGGGGAAGGGGAACACTGAAGCTTTCTTT. It translates to CASSYRGKGNTEAFF.

The sample holds a few counts of this clonotype. The V gene is TRBV5-1, the J gene TRBJ1-1, with a weak D call TRBD1 (6 bases). The germline gives CDR1 SGHRS, CDR2 YFSETQ. V was cut by 2 bases and J by 1 base, with 12 bases left in between. The CDR3 covers 15 residues. The CDR3, as DNA: TGCGCCAGCAGCTTTGAGACAGGATCGAACACTGAAGCTTTCTTT. As protein: CASSFETGSNTEAFF.

The gene calls are TRBV10-3 and TRBJ2-3; weak D call: TRBD1 (6 bases). CDR1 is ENHRY, CDR2 SYGVKD, per germline. Trimming took 5 bases from V and 5 from J, leaving 14 bases between them. This CDR3 spans 14 amino acids. CDR3 region: CAISRDLGGDTQYF. CDR3 nucleotide sequence: TGTGCCATCAGTAGGGACCTAGGGGGAGATACGCAGTATTTT.

CDR3 sequence reads: CASSVDWTGDSGELFF. The DNA for the CDR3 is TGTGCCAGCAGCGTAGATTGGACAGGGGATTCCGGGGAGCTGTTTTTT. The genes are TRBV9 and TRBJ2-2; 9 nucleotides agree with TRBD1. With V trimmed by 0 bases and J by 6 bases, 6 bases remained unmatched. In germline, CDR1 is SGDLS, CDR2 YYNGEE. The CDR3 runs 16 residues.

The genes are TRBV20-1 and TRBJ1-5, with D unresolved. This CDR3 region has 12 residues. Trimming shortened V by 4 bases and J by 7 bases, and 11 bases separated the two germline ends. Germline assignment: CDR1 DFQATT and CDR2 SNEGSKA (reference sequence). CDR3 DNA sequence: TGCAGTGCTATTGGGGTCCGCCAGCCCCAGCATTTT. Its protein is CSAIGVRQPQHF.

V gene TRBV7-6 combines with J gene TRBJ2-5; D gene unclear. Per germline, CDR1 SGHVS and CDR2 FNYEAQ. CDR3 length: 14 residues. With 1 base removed from V and 2 bases from J, the gap between germline ends came to 8 bases. As DNA, the CDR3 is TGTGCCAGCAGCTTAGATTGGGGACAAGAGACCCAGTACTTC. Amino acids: CASSLDWGQETQYF.

The chain links TRBV10-3 to TRBJ1-5; 9 nucleotides match TRBD1. Germline-derived CDR1 and CDR2 are ENHRY and SYGVKD. This CDR3 contains 15 residues. J was trimmed by 6 bases and V by 0 bases; bases with no gene match: 3. The CDR3 coding sequence is TGTGCCATCAGTGAGTCCGGGACAGGGAGTCAGCCCCAGCATTTT. It translates to CAISESGTGSQPQHF.

This chain joins TRBV18 and TRBJ2-3; 13 bases are shared with TRBD2. The CDR3 contains 18 residues. V was clipped by 1 base and J by 4 bases; unmatched bases: 8. Germline V gene sequence: CDR1 KGHSH, CDR2 LQKENI. The chain's CDR3 is CASSPRLAGGLSADTQYF. CDR3 sequence (DNA): TGTGCCAGCTCACCACGACTAGCGGGGGGCCTTAGCGCAGATACGCAGTATTTT.

Comment on this clonotype: One end of the junction varies from germline; a read error may be responsible. The chain is built from TRBV3-1 and TRBJ2-1, with TRBD2 identical over 10 bases. CDR3 length equals 17 residues. The V gene's germline CDR1 is LGHDT and CDR2 YNNKEL (reference sequence). The CDR3 DNA follows: TGTGCCAGCAGCCACTTAACCGGGACTAGCGTGTACAATGAGCGGTTCTTC. Protein: CASSHLTGTSVYNERFF.

This clonotype was seen a few times. The chain recombines TRBV4-3 with TRBJ2-3, with a tentative D call TRBD2 (6 bases). Trimming took 2 bases from V and 4 from J, leaving 22 bases between them. This CDR3 comprises 18 residues. From germline, CDR1 is LGHNA and CDR2 YSLEER. This CDR3 reads CASSQRGFWDSRSDTQYF. The CDR3 DNA reads TGCGCCAGCAGCCAACGGGGTTTCTGGGACTCCCGTTCAGATACGCAGTATTTT.

The chain uses TRBV29-1 and TRBJ2-2; D ambiguous. Trimming stripped 6 bases from V and 2 bases from J, with 13 bases between. The CDR3 is 14 amino acids. Germline V gives CDR1 SQVTM, CDR2 ANQGSEA. The CDR3 DNA sequence: TGCAGCGTGCTACTTGGGGTAAACACCGGGGAGCTGTTTTTT. Its protein product is CSVLLGVNTGELFF.

This clonotype was observed a handful of times. The V gene is TRBV20-1, the J gene TRBJ2-1; D ambiguous. V was trimmed by 8 bases and J by 3 bases, leaving 14 bases between them. The CDR3 extends over 13 amino acids. The germline V gene encodes CDR1 DFQATT and CDR2 SNEGSKA (reference sequence). The CDR3: CSKRVQNYNEQFF. The CDR3 coding sequence is TGCAGTAAGCGAGTACAGAACTACAATGAGCAGTTCTTC.

The chain carries TRBV29-1 and TRBJ2-5, with 13 positions matching TRBD2. The V gene's germline CDR1 is SQVTM and CDR2 ANQGSEA. This CDR3 has 15 amino acids. With 4 bases clipped from V and 4 bases from J, the junction kept 6 bases outside the gene matches. CDR3 nucleotides: TGCAGCGTTGCGGACGGGACTAGCGGGATAGAGACCCAGTACTTC. Translating it yields CSVADGTSGIETQYF.

V is TRBV2 and J is TRBJ2-3; no firm D call. V lost 6 bases to trimming and J lost 3 bases, with 13 bases between them. The length of the CDR3 is 14 residues. Germline-derived CDR1 and CDR2 are SNHLY and FYNNEI. In DNA, the CDR3 is TGTGCCAGCAGCCCCGTCTTAAGTACAGATACGCAGTATTTT. Its protein is CASSPVLSTDTQYF.

This clonotype was observed a handful of times. The chain employs TRBV6-6 and TRBJ2-3; 7 bases match TRBD2. This CDR3 contains 12 residues. The germline gives CDR1 MNHNY, CDR2 SVGAGI (reference sequence). The junction had 7 bases not matched to a gene; V was cut back by 5 bases and J by 11 bases. CDR3 in DNA: TGTGCCAGCAGTCCGCAGGAGCGGGGGCAGTATTTT. Protein sequence: CASSPQERGQYF.

The chain joins TRBV29-1 to TRBJ1-1, with no clear D. V lost 3 bases and J 1 base, leaving 9 bases between the germline ends. CDR1 and CDR2 (germline): SQVTM, ANQGSEA. There are 13 residues in the CDR3. The CDR3 protein is CSVEVQSNTEAFF. CDR3 nucleotide sequence: TGCAGCGTTGAGGTACAGTCGAACACTGAAGCTTTCTTT. The entire variable domain, with the rest obtained from reference TRBV29-1 and TRBJ1-1, is as follows: SAVISQKPSRDICQRGTSLTIQCQVDSQVTMMFWYRQQPGQSLTLIATANQGSEATYESGFVIDKFPISRPNLTFSTLTVSNMSPEDSSIYLCSVEVQSNTEAFFGQGTRLTVV.

This clonotype was observed a few times. The chain employs TRBV12-3 or TRBV12-4 and TRBJ1-2; no clear D. The CDR3 extends over 15 amino acids. Trimming pared 1 base from V and 5 bases from J, leaving 14 bases between. The CDR3 spells CASSLGADASYGYTF. The CDR3 DNA is TGTGCCAGCAGTTTAGGGGCCGATGCTTCTTATGGCTACACCTTC.

The chain combines TRBV29-1 with TRBJ2-2; D is unresolved. The CDR3 contains 12 residues. Trimming pared 7 bases from V and 8 bases from J, leaving 14 bases between. Looked up from germline, CDR1 is SQVTM and CDR2 is ANQGSEA. CDR3: CSAAPITGELFF. In nucleotides, the CDR3 is TGCAGCGCCGCCCCGATTACAGGGGAGCTGTTTTTT.

V is TRBV18 and J is TRBJ2-1, with D unresolved. Trimming removed 2 bases at V and 8 bases at J, with 10 bases between. This CDR3 comprises 13 residues. CDR1 KGHSH and CDR2 LQKENI come from the germline V gene. CDR3 sequence (DNA): TGTGCCAGCTCACCAAGTTTTGGCGATGAGCAGTTCTTC. It is translated as CASSPSFGDEQFF.

The V call is TRBV20-1, the J call TRBJ2-5; 7 nucleotides line up with TRBD2. V shed 4 bases, J shed 11 bases, and the junction held 7 bases outside the gene matches. In germline, CDR1 is DFQATT, CDR2 SNEGSKA (reference sequence). The CDR3 has 11 residues. For the CDR3, the DNA is TGCAGTGCTACTCGGGGGGATGAGCAGTACTTC. This sequence encodes CSATRGDEQYF.

The rearrangement uses TRBV12-3 or TRBV12-4 and TRBJ1-6; 7 bases agree with TRBD1. V lost 6 bases to trimming and J lost 6 bases; unmatched junction nucleotides: 5. CDR3 length: 14 residues. CDR3 DNA sequence: TGTGCCAGCAGCCCCGGGACAGTTAATTCACCCCTCCACTTT. Its protein is CASSPGTVNSPLHF.

The chain couples TRBV5-5 to TRBJ1-1, with a weak D call TRBD1 (5 bases). Trimming removed 2 bases at V and 5 bases at J, with 13 bases between. This CDR3 region has 14 residues. Germline V gives CDR1 SGHKS, CDR2 YYEKEE (reference sequence). Written as DNA, the CDR3 is TGTGCCAGCAGCTTACCGGGGGTGGTGACTGAAGCTTTCTTT. Translation gives CASSLPGVVTEAFF.

This clonotype was found many times. V is TRBV27 and J is TRBJ2-3, with 7 bases matching TRBD1. The CDR3 extends over 15 amino acids. The V segment lost 2 bases and the J segment 0 bases; nucleotides outside the gene matches: 2. CDR1 is MNHEY and CDR2 is SMNVEV in the germline V gene (reference sequence). For the CDR3, the DNA is TGTGCCAGCAGTTTACAGGGGGTAAGCACAGATACGCAGTATTTT. It is translated as CASSLQGVSTDTQYF.

This clonotype was found a few times. The chain employs TRBV6-6 and TRBJ2-1; D not resolved. This CDR3 region has 13 residues. The germline gives CDR1 MNHNY, CDR2 SVGAGI (reference sequence). V was shortened by 10 bases and J by 4 bases, with 14 bases between the two germline ends. This CDR3 reads CATTTFGYNEQFF. The CDR3 nucleotides read TGTGCCACCACCACGTTCGGGTACAATGAGCAGTTCTTC.

A word on this clonotype: The germline gene is not matched at one end of the junction; a read error may be the cause. The chain is built from TRBV7-8 and TRBJ1-1; D is uncertain. Germline V gives CDR1 SGHVS, CDR2 FQNEAQ. The CDR3 loop spans 14 amino acids. The CDR3 DNA is TGTGCCAGCAGCCCTGGACCCGGGCGCACTGGAGCTTTCTTT. Protein sequence: CASSPGPGRTGAFF.